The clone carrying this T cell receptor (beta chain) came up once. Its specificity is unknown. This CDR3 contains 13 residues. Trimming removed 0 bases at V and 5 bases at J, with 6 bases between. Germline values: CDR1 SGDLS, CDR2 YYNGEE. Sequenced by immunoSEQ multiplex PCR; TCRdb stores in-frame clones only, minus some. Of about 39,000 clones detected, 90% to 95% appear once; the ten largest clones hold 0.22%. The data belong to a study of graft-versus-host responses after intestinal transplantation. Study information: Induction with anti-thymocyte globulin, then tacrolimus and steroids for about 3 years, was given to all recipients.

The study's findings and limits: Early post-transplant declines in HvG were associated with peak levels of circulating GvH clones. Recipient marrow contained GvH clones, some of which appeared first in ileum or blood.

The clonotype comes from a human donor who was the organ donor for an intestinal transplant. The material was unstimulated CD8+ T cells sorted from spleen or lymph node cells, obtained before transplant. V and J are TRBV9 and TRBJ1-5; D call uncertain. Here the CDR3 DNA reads TGTGCCAGCAGCGTAGGGTTAGATCAGCCCCAGCATTTT. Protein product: CASSVGLDQPQHF.